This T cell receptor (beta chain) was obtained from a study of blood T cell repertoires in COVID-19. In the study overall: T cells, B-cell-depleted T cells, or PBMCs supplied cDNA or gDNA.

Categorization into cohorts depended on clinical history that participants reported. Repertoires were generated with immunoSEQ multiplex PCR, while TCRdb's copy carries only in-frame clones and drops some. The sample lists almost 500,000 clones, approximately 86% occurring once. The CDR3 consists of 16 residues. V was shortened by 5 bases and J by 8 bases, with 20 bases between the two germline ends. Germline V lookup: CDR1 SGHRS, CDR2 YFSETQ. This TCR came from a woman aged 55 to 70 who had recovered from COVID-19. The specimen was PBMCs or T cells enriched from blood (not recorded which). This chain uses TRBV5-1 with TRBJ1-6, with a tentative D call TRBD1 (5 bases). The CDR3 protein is CASSLEWGVPHSPLHF. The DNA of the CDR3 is TGCGCCAGCAGTCTGGAGTGGGGGGTACCCCATTCACCCCTCCACTTT.